Each of the 10 T cell receptor beta chains below was sequenced from the same sample in a study of T-cell reconstitution after alpha-beta-depleted transplantation in children. A library of TCRbeta sequences, prepared with unique molecular identifiers, was generated. A single record per CDR3 protein comes from TCRdb applying MiXCR to the PCR reads. This repertoire shows roughly 350,000 distinct CDR3 sequences, about 9.3% found once; its top ten account for about 2.3%. Sequenced here: PBMCs from the stem cell graft donor, sampled from the stem cell graft. These receptors all come from a human donor who donated a stem cell graft to a child with acute lymphoblastic leukemia.

This clonotype was seen a handful of times. The chain uses TRBV4-1 and TRBJ2-2; D uncertain. Germline V gene lookup returns CDR1 MGHRA and CDR2 YSYEKL. V was trimmed by 2 bases and J by 9 bases, leaving 1 base between them. The CDR3 is 10 residues long. Written as DNA, the CDR3 is TGCGCCAGCAGCCAACGGGAGCTGTTTTTT. Amino acids: CASSQRELFF.

This rearrangement joins TRBV6-5 to TRBJ1-5, with unresolved D. V lost 4 bases to trimming and J lost 0 bases, with 10 bases between them. From germline, CDR1 is MNHEY and CDR2 SVGAGI. This CDR3 comprises 15 residues. The CDR3 loop reads CASSSQSLSNQPQHF. CDR3 DNA: TGTGCCAGCAGTTCACAGTCCCTTAGCAATCAGCCCCAGCATTTT.

This clonotype occurred a few times. The V gene is TRBV7-9, the J gene TRBJ2-2; 7 nucleotides line up with TRBD2. V was clipped by 5 bases and J by 4 bases; unmatched bases: 10. The CDR3 loop spans 16 amino acids. Germline loops: CDR1 SEHNR, CDR2 FQNEAQ (reference sequence). CDR3 sequence reads: CASSRKVGTTTGELFF. CDR3 DNA: TGTGCCAGCAGCCGAAAAGTTGGGACTACCACCGGGGAGCTGTTTTTT.

This clonotype was detected only a few times. The V gene is TRBV5-5, the J gene TRBJ1-2; TRBD1 might be the D (6 bases). V lost 4 bases and J lost 12, with 25 bases in between. This CDR3 contains 15 residues. From germline, CDR1 is SGHKS and CDR2 YYEKEE (reference sequence). The CDR3 nucleotides read TGTGCCAGCAGCCCGAGTACGGGCAGGGGTTTTCTCGACACCTTC. Protein sequence: CASSPSTGRGFLDTF.

This clonotype was seen a handful of times. The chain carries TRBV19 and TRBJ2-5; TRBD2 matches 8 bases. In germline, CDR1 is LNHDA, CDR2 SQIVND (reference sequence). The CDR3 is made up of 16 amino acids. After removal of 7 bases from V and 0 bases from J, the junction contained 10 bases not matched to a gene. The chain's CDR3 is CASTPTSGRYQETQYF. The CDR3 nucleotides read TGTGCCAGTACCCCTACCAGCGGGAGATACCAAGAGACCCAGTACTTC.

A few counts support this clonotype. The chain combines TRBV12-3 or TRBV12-4 with TRBJ2-2; D call uncertain. V dropped 2 bases and J dropped 1 base, with 5 bases sitting between them. CDR3 length: 14 amino acids. The CDR3 bases are TGTGCCAGCAGTTTATGGGTGAACACCGGGGAGCTGTTTTTT. Translation: CASSLWVNTGELFF.

The genes are TRBV3-1 and TRBJ1-1; D ambiguous. The CDR3 has 14 residues. The ends were cut back, 4 bases at V and 10 bases at J, with 19 bases in the middle. Germline V lookup: CDR1 LGHDT, CDR2 YNNKEL (reference sequence). CDR3 sequence: CASSPLRSTDGAFF. DNA of the CDR3: TGTGCCAGCAGCCCTTTACGATCTACCGACGGAGCTTTCTTT.

V gene TRBV20-1 combines with J gene TRBJ2-3; possible D gene TRBD2, 7 bases. This CDR3 is built from 18 residues. CDR1 DFQATT and CDR2 SNEGSKA come from the germline V gene (reference sequence). Trimming removed 4 bases at V and 4 bases at J, with 27 bases between. This CDR3 reads CSAKGGGLRSYLADTQYF. In nucleotides, the CDR3 is TGCAGTGCTAAAGGGGGGGGGCTACGCTCGTATCTGGCAGATACGCAGTATTTT.

This chain connects TRBV29-1 to TRBJ2-5; D remains unclear. Germline V CDR1 and CDR2: SQVTM, ANQGSEA. V gave up 4 bases and J gave up 1 base, with 7 bases separating them. The length of the CDR3 is 12 residues. The CDR3 DNA reads TGCAGCGTTGCTGTGGCCCAAGAGACCCAGTACTTC. It translates to CSVAVAQETQYF.

This clonotype was recorded a few times. This chain joins TRBV20-1 and TRBJ2-7; D remains ambiguous. Between the trimmed V and J ends, which lost 0 bases and 2 bases, there was a span of 14 bases. The CDR3 totals 15 residues. In germline, CDR1 is DFQATT, CDR2 SNEGSKA (reference sequence). The CDR3 sequence is CSARDLQLEPYEQYF. The CDR3, as DNA: TGCAGTGCTAGAGATCTTCAGTTAGAACCCTACGAGCAGTACTTC.